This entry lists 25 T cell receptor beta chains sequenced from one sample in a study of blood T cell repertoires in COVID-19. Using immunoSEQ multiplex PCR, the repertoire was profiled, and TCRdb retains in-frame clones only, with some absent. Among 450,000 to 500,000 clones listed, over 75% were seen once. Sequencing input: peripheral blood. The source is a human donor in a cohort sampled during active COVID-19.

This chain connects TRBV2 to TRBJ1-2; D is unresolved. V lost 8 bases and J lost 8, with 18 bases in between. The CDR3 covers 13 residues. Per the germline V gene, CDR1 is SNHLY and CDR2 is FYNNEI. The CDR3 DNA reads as TGTGCCAGCGTTTGGCAGTTTACCTGGGGCTACACCTTC. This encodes CASVWQFTWGYTF. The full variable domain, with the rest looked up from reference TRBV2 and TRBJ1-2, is EPEVTQTPSHQVTQMGQEVILRCVPISNHLYFYWYRQILGQKVEFLVSFYNNEISEKSEIFDDQFSVERPDGSNFTLKIRSTKLEDSAMYFCASVWQFTWGYTFGSGTRLTVV.

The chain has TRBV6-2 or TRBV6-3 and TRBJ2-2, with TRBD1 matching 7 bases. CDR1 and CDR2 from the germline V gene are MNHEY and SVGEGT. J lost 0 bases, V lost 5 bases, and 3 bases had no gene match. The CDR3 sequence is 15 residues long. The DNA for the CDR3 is TGTGCCAGCAGTATAGGGGGCGCGAACACCGGGGAGCTGTTTTTT. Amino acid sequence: CASSIGGANTGELFF.

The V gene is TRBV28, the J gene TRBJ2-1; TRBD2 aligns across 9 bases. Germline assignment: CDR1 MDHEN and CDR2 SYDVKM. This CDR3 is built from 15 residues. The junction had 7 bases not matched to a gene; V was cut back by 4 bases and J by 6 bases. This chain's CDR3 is CASSSAGGPGNEQFF. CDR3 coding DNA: TGTGCCAGCAGTTCGGCGGGAGGGCCTGGCAATGAGCAGTTCTTC.

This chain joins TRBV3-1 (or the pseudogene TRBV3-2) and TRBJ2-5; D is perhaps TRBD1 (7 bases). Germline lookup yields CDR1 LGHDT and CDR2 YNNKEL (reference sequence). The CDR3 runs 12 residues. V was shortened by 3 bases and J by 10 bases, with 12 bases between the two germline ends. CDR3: CASSHRGADQYF. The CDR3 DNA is TGTGCCAGCAGCCACAGGGGGGCGGACCAGTACTTC.

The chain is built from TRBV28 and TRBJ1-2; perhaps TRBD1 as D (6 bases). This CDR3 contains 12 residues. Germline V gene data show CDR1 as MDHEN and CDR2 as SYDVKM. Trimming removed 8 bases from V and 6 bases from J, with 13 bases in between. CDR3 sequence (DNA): TGTGCCAGCGGCAGGGGATGGGATGGCTACACCTTC. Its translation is CASGRGWDGYTF.

As DNA, the CDR3 is TGTGCCAGCAGCCAAGGGGCTAGCGGGGGGAACACCGGGGAGCTGTTTTTT. Translation gives CASSQGASGGNTGELFF. V and J are TRBV5-4 and TRBJ2-2; 10 positions match TRBD2. CDR1 SGHNT and CDR2 YYREEE come from the germline V gene (reference sequence). With 4 bases clipped from V and 1 base from J, the junction kept 7 bases outside the gene matches. The CDR3 is 17 amino acids.

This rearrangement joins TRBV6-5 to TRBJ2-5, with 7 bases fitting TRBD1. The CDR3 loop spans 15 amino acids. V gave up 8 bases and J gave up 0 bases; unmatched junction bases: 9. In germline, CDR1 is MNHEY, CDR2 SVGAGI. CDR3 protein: CASRNGQANQETQYF. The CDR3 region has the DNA TGTGCCAGCCGAAACGGACAGGCTAACCAAGAGACCCAGTACTTC.

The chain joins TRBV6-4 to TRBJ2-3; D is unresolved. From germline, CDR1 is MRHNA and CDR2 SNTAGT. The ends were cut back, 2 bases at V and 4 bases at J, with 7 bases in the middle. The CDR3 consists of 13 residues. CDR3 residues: CASSDRSSDTQYF. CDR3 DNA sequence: TGTGCCAGCAGTGACAGGAGTTCAGATACGCAGTATTTT.

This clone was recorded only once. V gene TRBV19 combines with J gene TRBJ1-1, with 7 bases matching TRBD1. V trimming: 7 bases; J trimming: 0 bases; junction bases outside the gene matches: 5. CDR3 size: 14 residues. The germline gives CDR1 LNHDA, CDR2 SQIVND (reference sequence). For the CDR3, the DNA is TGTGCCAGTAATTTGGGACAGTTGAACACTGAAGCTTTCTTT. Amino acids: CASNLGQLNTEAFF.

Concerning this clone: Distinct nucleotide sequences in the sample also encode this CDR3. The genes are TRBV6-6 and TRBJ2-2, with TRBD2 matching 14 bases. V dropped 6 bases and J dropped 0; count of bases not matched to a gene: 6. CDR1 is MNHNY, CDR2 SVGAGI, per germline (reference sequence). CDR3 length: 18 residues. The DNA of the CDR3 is TGTGCCAGCAGCCGAGGGACTAGCGGGGGCGCGAACACCGGGGAGCTGTTTTTT. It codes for CASSRGTSGGANTGELFF.

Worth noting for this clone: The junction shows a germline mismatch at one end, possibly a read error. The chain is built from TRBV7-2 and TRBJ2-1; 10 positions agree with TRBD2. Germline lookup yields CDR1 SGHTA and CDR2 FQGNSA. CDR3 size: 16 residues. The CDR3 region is CASSSRTSGSNNEQFF. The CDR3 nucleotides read TGTGCCAGCAGCTCCCGGACTAGCGGCTCCAACAATGAGCAGTTCTTC.

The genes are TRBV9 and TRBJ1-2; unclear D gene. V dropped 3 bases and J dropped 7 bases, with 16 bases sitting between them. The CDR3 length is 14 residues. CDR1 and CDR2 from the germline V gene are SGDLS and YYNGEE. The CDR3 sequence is CASSAQGPIAGYTF. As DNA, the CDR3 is TGTGCCAGCAGCGCCCAAGGTCCGATAGCTGGCTACACCTTC.

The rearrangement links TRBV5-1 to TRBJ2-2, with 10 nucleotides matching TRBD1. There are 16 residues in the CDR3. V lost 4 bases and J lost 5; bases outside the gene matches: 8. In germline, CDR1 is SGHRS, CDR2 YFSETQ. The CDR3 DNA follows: TGCGCCAGCAGCCGCGACAGGGGGCATGGGACCGGGGAGCTGTTTTTT. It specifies CASSRDRGHGTGELFF.

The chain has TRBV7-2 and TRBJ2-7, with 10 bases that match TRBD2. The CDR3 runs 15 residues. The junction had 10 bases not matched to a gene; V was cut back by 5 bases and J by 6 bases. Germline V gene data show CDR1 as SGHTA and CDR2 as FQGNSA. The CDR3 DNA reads TGTGCCAGCAGCCGTGGAGCGGGAGGGCCGATCGAGCAGTACTTC. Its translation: CASSRGAGGPIEQYF. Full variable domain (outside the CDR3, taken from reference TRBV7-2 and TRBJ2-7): GAGVSQSPSNKVTEKGKDVELRCDPISGHTALYWYRQSLGQGLEFLIYFQGNSAPDKSGLPSDRFSAERTGGSVSTLTIQRTQQEDSAVYLCASSRGAGGPIEQYFGPGTRLTVT.

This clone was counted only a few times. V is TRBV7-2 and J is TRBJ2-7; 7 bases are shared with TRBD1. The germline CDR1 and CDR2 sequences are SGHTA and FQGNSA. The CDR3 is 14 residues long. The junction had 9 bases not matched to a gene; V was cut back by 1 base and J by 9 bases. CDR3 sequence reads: CASSLETGTVSQYF. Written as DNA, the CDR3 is TGTGCCAGCAGCTTAGAAACAGGGACAGTCTCGCAGTACTTC.

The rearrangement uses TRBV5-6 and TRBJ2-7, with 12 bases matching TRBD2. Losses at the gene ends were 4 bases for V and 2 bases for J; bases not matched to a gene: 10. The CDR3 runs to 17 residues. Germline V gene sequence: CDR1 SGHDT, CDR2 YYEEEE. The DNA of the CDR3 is TGTGCCAGCAGCCCGCGACTAGCGGGGGCGTTCGCCTACGAGCAGTACTTC. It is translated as CASSPRLAGAFAYEQYF.

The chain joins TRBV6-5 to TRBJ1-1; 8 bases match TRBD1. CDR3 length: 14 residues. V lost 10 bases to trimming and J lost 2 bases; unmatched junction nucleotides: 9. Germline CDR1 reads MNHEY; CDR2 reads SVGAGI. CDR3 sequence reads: CATFRTGPNTEAFF. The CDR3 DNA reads TGTGCCACGTTCCGGACAGGGCCTAACACTGAAGCTTTCTTT.

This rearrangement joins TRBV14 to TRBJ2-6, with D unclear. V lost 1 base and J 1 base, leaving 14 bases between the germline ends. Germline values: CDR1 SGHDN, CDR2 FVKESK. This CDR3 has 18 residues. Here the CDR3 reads CASSQVIFSGSGANVLTF. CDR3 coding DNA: TGTGCCAGCAGCCAAGTAATATTCTCGGGTTCTGGGGCCAACGTCCTGACTTTC.

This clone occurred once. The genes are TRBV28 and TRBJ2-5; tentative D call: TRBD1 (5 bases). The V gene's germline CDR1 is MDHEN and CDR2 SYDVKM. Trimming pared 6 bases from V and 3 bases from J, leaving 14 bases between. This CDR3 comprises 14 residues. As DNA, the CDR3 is TGTGCCAGCAGCGACCAGGGAATCGAAGAGACCCAGTACTTC. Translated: CASSDQGIEETQYF.

In nucleotides, the CDR3 is TGTGCCAGCAGCTTGTCGTTAGCTAGTTACAATGAGCAGTTCTTC. It is translated as CASSLSLASYNEQFF. V gene TRBV5-4 combines with J gene TRBJ2-1; no definite D call. V shed 1 base and J shed 4 bases, with 12 bases lying between them. The CDR3 has 15 amino acids. In germline, CDR1 is SGHNT, CDR2 YYREEE (reference sequence). Drawing the rest from reference TRBV5-4 and TRBJ2-1, the complete variable domain is ETGVTQSPTHLIKTRGQQVTLRCSSQSGHNTVSWYQQALGQGPQFIFQYYREEENGRGNFPPRFSGLQFPNYSSELNVNALELDDSALYLCASSLSLASYNEQFFGPGTRLTVL.

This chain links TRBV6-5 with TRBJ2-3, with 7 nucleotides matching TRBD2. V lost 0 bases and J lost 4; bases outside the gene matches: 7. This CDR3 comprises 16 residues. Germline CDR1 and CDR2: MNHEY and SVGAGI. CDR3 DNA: TGTGCCAGCAGTTACTCGATGGCTAGCGGTGCAGATACGCAGTATTTT. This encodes CASSYSMASGADTQYF.

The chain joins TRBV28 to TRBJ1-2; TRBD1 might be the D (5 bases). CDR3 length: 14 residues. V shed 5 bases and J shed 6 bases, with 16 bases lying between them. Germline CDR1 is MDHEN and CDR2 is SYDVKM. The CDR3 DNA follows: TGTGCCAGCAGTACTATCCAGGGTGTTAATGGCTACACCTTC. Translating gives CASSTIQGVNGYTF.

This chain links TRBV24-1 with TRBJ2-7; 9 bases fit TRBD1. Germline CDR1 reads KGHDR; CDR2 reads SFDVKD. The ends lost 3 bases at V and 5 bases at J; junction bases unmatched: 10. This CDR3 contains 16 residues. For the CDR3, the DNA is TGTGCCACCAGTGATATCCGGGACAGGGCAATCCACGAGCAGTACTTC. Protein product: CATSDIRDRAIHEQYF.

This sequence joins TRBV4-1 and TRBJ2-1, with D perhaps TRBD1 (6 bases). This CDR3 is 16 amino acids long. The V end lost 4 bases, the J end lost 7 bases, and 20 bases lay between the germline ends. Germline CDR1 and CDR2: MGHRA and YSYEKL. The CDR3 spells CASSPSLGTFWNEQFF. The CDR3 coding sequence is TGCGCCAGCAGCCCCTCCTTAGGGACATTCTGGAATGAGCAGTTCTTC.

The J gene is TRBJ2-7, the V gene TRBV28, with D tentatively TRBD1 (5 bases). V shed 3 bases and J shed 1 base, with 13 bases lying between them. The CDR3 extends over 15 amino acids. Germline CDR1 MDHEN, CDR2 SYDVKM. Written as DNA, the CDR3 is TGTGCCAGCAGTTTCTGGGGTCAGGGTTCCTACGAGCAGTACTTC. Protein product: CASSFWGQGSYEQYF.